These T cell receptor beta chains were read from a single sample in a study of blood T cell repertoires in COVID-19. Profiling relied on immunoSEQ multiplex PCR, and the TCRdb table lists in-frame clones only, not all of them. The sample contains 75,000 to 100,000 clones, around 90% of which appear only once. The sequenced material came from peripheral blood. The source is a man aged 65-85 years with acute or convalescent COVID-19. Both conserved end residues are part of each CDR3. Fields, in order: V gene, J gene, D gene, clone size, CDR3 DNA, CDR3 protein. D genes are given only for firm matches. Some rows mark clone size as missing; the rest say once, few, many or name a class of expanded clone.

>TRBV9|TRBJ1-1|TRBD1|NA
TGTGCCAGCAGCGTAGGGACAGGGGTTGCTGAAGCTTTCTTT
CASSVGTGVAEAFF
>TRBV18|TRBJ2-4|NA|once
TGTGCCAGCTCACCCCCGGGTAGCGTGTTTACCATTCAGTACTTC
CASSPPGSVFTIQYF
>TRBV5-1|TRBJ2-1|TRBD2|NA
TGCGCCAGCAGCATATCCGGGACTAGCAGTTACAATGAGCAGTTCTTC
CASSISGTSSYNEQFF
>TRBV21-1|TRBJ1-1|NA|NA
TGTGCCAGCAGCAAAGTTAGCGTAGTGGCTTTCTTT
CASSKVSVVAFF
>TRBV10-3|TRBJ2-7|TRBD1|NA
TGTGCCATCAGTCCTTCTCGGACAGGGACCTCCTACGAGCAGTACTTC
CAISPSRTGTSYEQYF
>TRBV7-3|TRBJ2-7|TRBD1|NA
TGTGCCAGCAGCTTAAATCCGGGACAGTCCTACGAGCAGTACTTC
CASSLNPGQSYEQYF
>TRBV5-1|TRBJ2-3|NA|NA
TGCGCCAGCAGCTTAGGCGGATTTAGCACAGATACGCAGTATTTT
CASSLGGFSTDTQYF
>TRBV5-4|TRBJ1-4|TRBD1|NA
TGTGCCAGCAGCTTGGAGGGACAGCTGGGTGAAAAACTGTTTTTT
CASSLEGQLGEKLFF
>TRBV19|TRBJ2-3|NA|NA
TGTGCCAGTAGTATGTCTTCTCCCGGCACAGATACGCAGTATTTT
CASSMSSPGTDTQYF
>TRBV5-1|TRBJ2-6|NA|NA
TGCGCCAGCAGCATTGCAGGTACCAGTGGTGGGGCCAACGTCCTGACTTTC
CASSIAGTSGGANVLTF
>TRBV7-3|TRBJ1-6|NA|once
TGTGCCAGCAGCTCCTCGAATTCACCCCTCCACTTT
CASSSSNSPLHF
>TRBV2|TRBJ2-1|TRBD1|NA
TGTGCCAGCTCCGGGACAGGGGACAATGAGCAGTTCTTC
CASSGTGDNEQFF
>TRBV30|TRBJ2-2|TRBD2|NA
TGTGCCTGGAACTCCGGGACTAGAGGGGGAGCCGGGGAGCTGTTTTTT
CAWNSGTRGGAGELFF
>TRBV7-9|TRBJ2-2|NA|NA
TGTGCCAGCAGCTTGACAGATACCGGGGAGCTGTTTTTT
CASSLTDTGELFF
>TRBV4-1|TRBJ1-6|TRBD1|NA
TGCGCCAGCAGCCAACCGGACAGGGGTTCACCCCTCCACTTT
CASSQPDRGSPLHF
>TRBV10-1|TRBJ1-2|NA|NA
TGCGCCAGCAGTCCCCAGGACAGACCGTATGGCTACACCTTC
CASSPQDRPYGYTF
>TRBV29-1|TRBJ2-2|NA|NA
TGCAGCGTTGAACCCCGGGGTTCAACCGGGGAGCTGTTTTTT
CSVEPRGSTGELFF
>TRBV5-1|TRBJ1-2|TRBD1|NA
TGCGCCAGCAGCTTGCGGACAGGGGCAGACTATGGCTACACCTTC
CASSLRTGADYGYTF
>TRBV19|TRBJ1-6|TRBD1|NA
TGTGCCAGTAGACAATCCACAGGGGATAATTCACCCCTCCACTTT
CASRQSTGDNSPLHF
>TRBV10-1|TRBJ1-5|NA|NA
TGCGCCAGCAGTATGGGGGGGAACGGGCAGCCCCAGCATTTT
CASSMGGNGQPQHF
>TRBV10-3|TRBJ1-5|NA|once
TGTGCCATCAGTGAGTATGACGGGGGACAGCCCCAGCATTTT
CAISEYDGGQPQHF
>TRBV5-1|TRBJ1-4|TRBD1|NA
TGCGCCAGCAGCCTCCGGACAGGAGGGAATGAAAAACTGTTTTTT
CASSLRTGGNEKLFF
>TRBV2|TRBJ1-6|NA|NA
TGTGCCAGCACACCTCAGGGGATCTATAATTCACCCCTCCACTTT
CASTPQGIYNSPLHF
>TRBV7-9|TRBJ2-3|TRBD2|NA
TGTGCCAGCAGGTCTCTCTCTAGCGGTGGGTATTTT
CASRSLSSGGYF